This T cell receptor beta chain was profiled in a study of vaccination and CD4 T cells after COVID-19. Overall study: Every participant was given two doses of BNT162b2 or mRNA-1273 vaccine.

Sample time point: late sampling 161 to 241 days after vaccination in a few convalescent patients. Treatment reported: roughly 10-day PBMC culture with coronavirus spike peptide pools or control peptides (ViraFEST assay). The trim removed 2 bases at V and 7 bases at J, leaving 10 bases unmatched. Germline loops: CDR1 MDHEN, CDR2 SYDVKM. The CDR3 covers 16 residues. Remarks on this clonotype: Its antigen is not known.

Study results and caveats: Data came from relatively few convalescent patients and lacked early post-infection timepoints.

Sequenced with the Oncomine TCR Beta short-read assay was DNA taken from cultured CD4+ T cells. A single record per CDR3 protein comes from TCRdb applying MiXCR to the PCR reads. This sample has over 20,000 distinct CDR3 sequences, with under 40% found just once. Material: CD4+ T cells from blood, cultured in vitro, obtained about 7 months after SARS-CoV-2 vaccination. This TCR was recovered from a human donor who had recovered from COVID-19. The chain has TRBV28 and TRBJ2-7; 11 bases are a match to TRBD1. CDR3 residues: CASSLSGAGQGGEQYF. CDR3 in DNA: TGTGCCAGCAGTTTAAGCGGGGCGGGACAGGGGGGTGAGCAGTACTTC.